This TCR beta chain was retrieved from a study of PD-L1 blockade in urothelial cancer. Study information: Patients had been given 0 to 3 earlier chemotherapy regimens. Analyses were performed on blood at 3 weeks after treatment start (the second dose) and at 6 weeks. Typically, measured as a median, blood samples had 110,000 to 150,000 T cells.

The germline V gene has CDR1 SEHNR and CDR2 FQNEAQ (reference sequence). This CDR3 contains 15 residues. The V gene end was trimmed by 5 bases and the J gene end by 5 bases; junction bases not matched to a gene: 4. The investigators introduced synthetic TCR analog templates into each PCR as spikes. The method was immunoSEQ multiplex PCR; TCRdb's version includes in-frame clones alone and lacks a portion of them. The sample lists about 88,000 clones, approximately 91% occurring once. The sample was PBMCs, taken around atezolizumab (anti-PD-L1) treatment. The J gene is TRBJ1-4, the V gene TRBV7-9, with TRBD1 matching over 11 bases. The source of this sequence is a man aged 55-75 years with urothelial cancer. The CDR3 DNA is TGTGCCAGCAGCCCTGGGACAGGGGGAAATGAAAAACTGTTTTTT. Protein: CASSPGTGGNEKLFF. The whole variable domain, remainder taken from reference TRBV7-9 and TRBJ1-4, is DTGVSQNPRHKITKRGQNVTFRCDPISEHNRLYWYRQTLGQGPEFLTYFQNEAQLEKSRLLSDRFSAERPKGSFSTLEIQRTEQGDSAMYLCASSPGTGGNEKLFFGSGTQLSVL.